This T cell receptor (beta chain) was observed in a study of T cell changes during pregnancy in multiple sclerosis. This CDR3 spans 16 amino acids. The ends lost 3 bases at V and 2 bases at J; junction bases unmatched: 8. Germline loops: CDR1 SGHKS, CDR2 YYEKEE (reference sequence). Clones were read by immunoSEQ multiplex PCR, and TCRdb kept only the in-frame ones, dropping some. The sample holds about 40,000 clones, around nine tenths seen once. The sequence was obtained from a female donor with multiple sclerosis, enrolled in a pregnancy study. This material consisted of peripheral blood, taken before pregnancy. This rearrangement joins TRBV5-5 to TRBJ2-7; TRBD2 agrees at 10 bases. CDR3 DNA sequence: TGTGCCAGCAGCTCCCGGCCGCTAGCGGGAGCCTACGAGCAGTACTTC. Residues: CASSSRPLAGAYEQYF. The full variable domain, its missing parts supplied by reference TRBV5-5 and TRBJ2-7, is DAGVTQSPTHLIKTRGQQVTLRCSPISGHKSVSWYQQVLGQGPQFIFQYYEKEERGRGNFPDRFSARQFPNYSSELNVNALLLGDSALYLCASSSRPLAGAYEQYFGPGTRLTVT.